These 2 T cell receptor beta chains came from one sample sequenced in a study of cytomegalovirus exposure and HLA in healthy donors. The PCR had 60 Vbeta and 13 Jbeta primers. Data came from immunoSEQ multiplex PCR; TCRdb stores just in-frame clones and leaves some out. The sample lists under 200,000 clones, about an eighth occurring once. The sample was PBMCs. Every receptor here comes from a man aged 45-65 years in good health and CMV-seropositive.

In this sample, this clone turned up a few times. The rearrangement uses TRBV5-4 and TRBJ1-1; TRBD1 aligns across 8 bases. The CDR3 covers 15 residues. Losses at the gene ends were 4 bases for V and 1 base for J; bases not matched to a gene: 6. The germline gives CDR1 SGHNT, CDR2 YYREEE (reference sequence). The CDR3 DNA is TGTGCCAGCAGCAAGACGACAGGGGCGAACACTGAAGCTTTCTTT. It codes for CASSKTTGANTEAFF.

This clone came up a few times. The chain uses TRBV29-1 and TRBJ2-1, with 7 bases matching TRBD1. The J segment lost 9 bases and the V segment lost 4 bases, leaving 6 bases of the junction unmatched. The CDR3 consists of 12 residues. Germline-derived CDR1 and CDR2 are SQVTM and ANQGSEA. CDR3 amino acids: CSVGQGRVEQFF. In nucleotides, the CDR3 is TGCAGCGTTGGACAGGGAAGGGTTGAGCAGTTCTTC.